Below, 15 T cell receptor beta chains from the same sample are listed, as sequenced in a study of cytomegalovirus exposure and HLA in healthy donors. Primers for the PCR totalled 60 Vbeta and 13 Jbeta. The data were produced by immunoSEQ multiplex PCR, yet TCRdb's version contains in-frame clones alone and is incomplete. This table holds 95,000 to 150,000 clones, almost 85% found once. The source material was PBMCs. The origin of the receptors is a woman younger than 35 in good health and CMV-seronegative.

The chain recombines TRBV18 with TRBJ1-5, with D maybe TRBD1 (5 bases). V lost 5 bases and J 8 bases, leaving 19 bases between the germline ends. The CDR3 consists of 15 residues. Germline V CDR1 and CDR2: KGHSH, LQKENI. The CDR3 sequence: CASSASTGVQEPQHF. CDR3 bases: TGTGCCAGCTCAGCATCGACGGGGGTTCAGGAGCCCCAGCATTTT.

The chain is built from TRBV5-6 and TRBJ1-4, with 7 bases matching TRBD1. Germline CDR1 SGHDT, CDR2 YYEEEE. The V segment lost 4 bases and the J segment 0 bases; nucleotides outside the gene matches: 6. This CDR3 comprises 16 residues. In DNA form, the CDR3 reads TGTGCCAGCAGCGCCACAGGGGTCTCAACTAATGAAAAACTGTTTTTT. Its translation: CASSATGVSTNEKLFF.

The chain joins TRBV4-2 to TRBJ2-5; perhaps TRBD1 as D (6 bases). The assigned J gene may be wrong: the sequence end matches TRBJ2-7 better. This CDR3 comprises 14 residues. Germline V gene sequence: CDR1 LGHNA, CDR2 YNFKEQ. In nucleotides, the CDR3 is TGTGCCAGCAGCCCAGGGGCGGGCAACTACGAGCAGTACTTC. This encodes CASSPGAGNYEQYF.

The chain has TRBV7-9 and TRBJ2-7, with 8 bases lining up with TRBD1. The CDR3 extends over 18 amino acids. Germline V gene lookup returns CDR1 SEHNR and CDR2 FQNEAQ (reference sequence). J lost 3 bases, V lost 5 bases, and 18 bases had no gene match. The CDR3 region is CASSRTGSTIRAFYEQYF. The CDR3 DNA sequence: TGTGCCAGCAGCCGGACAGGGTCCACCATTCGGGCATTCTACGAGCAGTACTTC. The variable domain in full, with the rest retrieved from reference TRBV7-9 and TRBJ2-7, is DTGVSQNPRHKITKRGQNVTFRCDPISEHNRLYWYRQTLGQGPEFLTYFQNEAQLEKSRLLSDRFSAERPKGSFSTLEIQRTEQGDSAMYLCASSRTGSTIRAFYEQYFGPGTRLTVT.

This chain uses TRBV7-2 with TRBJ2-7; 10 nucleotides align to TRBD2. The germline V gene encodes CDR1 SGHTA and CDR2 FQGNSA. The trim removed 5 bases at V and 0 bases at J, leaving 7 bases unmatched. There are 16 residues in the CDR3. The CDR3 DNA sequence: TGTGCCAGCAGCAACCCCGGGACTAGCGCCTCCTACGAGCAGTACTTC. This encodes CASSNPGTSASYEQYF.

The chain carries TRBV6-5 and TRBJ2-7; TRBD2 matches at 8 bases. V gave up 6 bases and J gave up 0 bases; unmatched junction bases: 4. Germline V gives CDR1 MNHEY, CDR2 SVGAGI. There are 14 residues in the CDR3. The CDR3, as DNA: TGTGCCAGCAGCCGGGGGGGATTCTCCTACGAGCAGTACTTC. Encoded protein: CASSRGGFSYEQYF.

The J gene is TRBJ1-2, the V gene TRBV13; maybe TRBD1 (5 bases). Germline CDR1 and CDR2: PRHDT and FYEKMQ (reference sequence). Trimming took off 4 bases at V and 7 bases at J, with 10 bases between the two ends. The CDR3 sequence is 12 residues long. The CDR3 coding sequence is TGTGCCAGCAGCTCTACAGGCTCTGGCTACACCTTC. This encodes CASSSTGSGYTF.

The chain uses TRBV11-2 and TRBJ1-1, with D uncertain. Per germline, CDR1 SGHAT and CDR2 FQNNGV. This CDR3 spans 13 amino acids. V was trimmed by 2 bases and J by 4 bases, leaving 8 bases between them. CDR3 coding DNA: TGTGCCAGCAGCTTAAGGGAGGGCACTGAAGCTTTCTTT. This sequence encodes CASSLREGTEAFF.

This rearrangement joins TRBV27 to TRBJ2-7, with 10 bases aligning to TRBD2. Germline-derived CDR1 and CDR2 are MNHEY and SMNVEV (reference sequence). V lost 6 bases, J lost 5 bases, and 7 bases stayed unmatched. The CDR3 has 14 residues. CDR3 DNA sequence: TGTGCCAGCAGAAGCGGGAGGGCCGCGGACGAGCAGTACTTC. As protein: CASRSGRAADEQYF.

The chain employs TRBV19 and TRBJ1-5; perhaps TRBD1 as D (5 bases). The CDR3 loop spans 16 amino acids. CDR1 is LNHDA and CDR2 is SQIVND in the germline V gene (reference sequence). The V end was cut by 0 bases, the J end by 2 bases, with 11 bases between. This chain's CDR3 is CASSIEGRARNQPQHF. The CDR3 nucleotides read TGTGCCAGTAGTATAGAGGGCAGGGCCCGCAATCAGCCCCAGCATTTT.

This clone has more than one count but fewer than ten. The chain joins TRBV7-2 to TRBJ1-2, with D hard to call. CDR3 size: 15 residues. Per germline, CDR1 SGHTA and CDR2 FQGNSA. The V end lost 1 base, the J end lost 3 bases, and 12 bases lay between the germline ends. The CDR3 region is CASSLVLEEYYGYTF. The CDR3 DNA reads TGTGCCAGCAGCTTAGTTTTAGAGGAGTACTATGGCTACACCTTC.

The rearrangement joins TRBV4-3 to TRBJ1-2, with 9 bases fitting TRBD1. The germline gives CDR1 LGHNA, CDR2 YSLEER. The CDR3 is 16 amino acids. V trimming: 2 bases; J trimming: 6 bases; junction bases outside the gene matches: 10. This chain's CDR3 is CASSQLTGTGWDGYTF. As DNA, the CDR3 is TGCGCCAGCAGCCAACTTACCGGGACAGGGTGGGATGGCTACACCTTC.

This sequence joins TRBV29-1 and TRBJ1-6; D is undetermined. Germline CDR1 and CDR2: SQVTM and ANQGSEA. The CDR3 spans 12 residues. V lost 4 bases, J lost 9 bases, and 10 bases lay in between. DNA of the CDR3: TGCAGCGTTGGATCTCACGGTTCACCCCTCCACTTT. Translation gives CSVGSHGSPLHF.

This chain connects TRBV30 to TRBJ2-7; 8 bases map to TRBD2. This CDR3 region has 13 residues. Germline trimming cut 2 bases from V and 7 bases from J; bases unmatched to any gene: 7. Per the germline V gene, CDR1 is GTSNPN and CDR2 is SVGIG (reference sequence). The CDR3 coding sequence is TGTGCCTGGAGTCCCGGGACTAGTCGAGAGCAGTACTTC. This gives the protein CAWSPGTSREQYF.

This clone was found a few times. This chain uses TRBV29-1 with TRBJ2-1, with D perhaps TRBD1 (5 bases). The CDR3 extends over 14 amino acids. Germline-derived CDR1 and CDR2 are SQVTM and ANQGSEA. V was trimmed by 0 bases and J by 2 bases, leaving 8 bases between them. The CDR3 region is CSVEDRATYNEQFF. CDR3 bases: TGCAGCGTTGAAGACAGGGCGACCTACAATGAGCAGTTCTTC.